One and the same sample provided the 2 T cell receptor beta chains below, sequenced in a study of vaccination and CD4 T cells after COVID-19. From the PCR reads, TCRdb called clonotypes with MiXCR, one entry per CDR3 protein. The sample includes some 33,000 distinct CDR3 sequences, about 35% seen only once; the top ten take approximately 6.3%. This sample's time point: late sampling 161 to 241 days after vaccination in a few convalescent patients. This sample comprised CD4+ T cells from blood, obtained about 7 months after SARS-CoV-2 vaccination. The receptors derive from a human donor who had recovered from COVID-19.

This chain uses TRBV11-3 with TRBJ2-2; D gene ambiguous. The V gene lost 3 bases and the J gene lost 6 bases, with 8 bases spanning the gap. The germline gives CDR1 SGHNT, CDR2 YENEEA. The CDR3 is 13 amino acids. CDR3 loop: CASSFLVSGELFF. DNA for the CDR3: TGTGCCAGCAGCTTCCTAGTTTCCGGGGAGCTGTTTTTT. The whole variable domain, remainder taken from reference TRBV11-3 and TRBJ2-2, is EAGVVQSPRYKIIEKKQPVAFWCNPISGHNTLYWYLQNLGQGPELLIRYENEEAVDDSQLPKDRFSAERLKGVDSTLKIQPAELGDSAVYLCASSFLVSGELFFGEGSRLTVL.

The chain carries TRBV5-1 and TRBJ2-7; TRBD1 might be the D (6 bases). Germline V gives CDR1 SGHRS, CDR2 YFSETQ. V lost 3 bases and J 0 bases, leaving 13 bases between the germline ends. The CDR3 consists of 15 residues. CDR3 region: CASSSQDSTSYEQYF. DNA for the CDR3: TGCGCCAGCAGCTCCCAGGACAGTACCTCCTACGAGCAGTACTTC.